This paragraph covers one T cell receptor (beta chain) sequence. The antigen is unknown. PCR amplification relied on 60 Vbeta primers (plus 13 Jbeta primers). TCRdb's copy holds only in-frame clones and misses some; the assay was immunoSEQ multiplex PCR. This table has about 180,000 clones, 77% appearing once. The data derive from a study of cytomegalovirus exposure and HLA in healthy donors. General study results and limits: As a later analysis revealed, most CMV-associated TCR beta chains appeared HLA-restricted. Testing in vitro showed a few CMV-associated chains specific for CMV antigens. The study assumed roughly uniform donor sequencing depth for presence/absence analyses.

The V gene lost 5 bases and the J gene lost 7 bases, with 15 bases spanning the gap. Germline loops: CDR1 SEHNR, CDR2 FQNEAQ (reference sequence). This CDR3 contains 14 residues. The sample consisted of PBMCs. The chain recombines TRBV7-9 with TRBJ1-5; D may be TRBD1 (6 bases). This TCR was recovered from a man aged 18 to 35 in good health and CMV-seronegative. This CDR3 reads CASSGGAEGQPQHF. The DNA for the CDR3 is TGTGCCAGCAGCGGGGGGGCCGAGGGGCAGCCCCAGCATTTT.